The TCR beta chain described here comes from a study of metastatic and nonmetastatic thyroid tumors. Study summary: Repertoires from malignant and benign thyroid patients were compared across blood and tumor or nodule tissue. Findings of the study overall: Benign nodules were reported to have significantly lower TCR beta diversity than malignant thyroid tumors, in blood and tumor.

Per the study methods: In papillary thyroid cancer, a distant-metastasis classifier was built using CDR3 differences across clinicopathological groups. TCRdb reanalyzed the PCR reads with MiXCR. The V and J calls and clone size are TCRdb's, not the authors'. The data hold more than 20,000 clones, with under 15% observed a single time. V lost 3 bases and J 2 bases, leaving 7 bases between the germline ends. Germline V lookup: CDR1 MNHEY, CDR2 SMNVEV (reference sequence). CDR3 length: 13 residues. All patients were treatment-naive before thyroid surgery. This clone was picked up many times. Its antigen remains unknown.

The receptor's source is a female donor with papillary thyroid cancer or a benign thyroid nodule (not recorded which). Some clones in this sample may be carry-over from other donors' samples. The material sequenced was blood. The chain has TRBV27 and TRBJ1-2; D uncertain. CDR3 DNA: TGTGCCAGCAGTTTTGGAGGAAACTATGGCTACACCTTC. The encoded protein is CASSFGGNYGYTF.